Listed below are T cell receptor beta chains from one sample, sequenced in a study of blood T cell repertoires in COVID-19. Data came from immunoSEQ multiplex PCR; TCRdb stores just in-frame clones and leaves some out. Of about 120,000 clones listed, around 84% are singletons. The sequencing input was PBMCs or T cells enriched from blood (not recorded which). The receptors come from a woman aged 30 to 39 who had recovered from COVID-19. CDR3s include the opening cysteine and the closing phenylalanine or tryptophan. The D gene is left open where the match is weak. The size of a clone is reported for some rows only, either as once, few or many, or as a class for expanded clones.

j_gene | v_gene | len | abundance | d_gene | CDR3aa | CDR3nt
TRBJ2-5 | TRBV4-2 | 16 | once | TRBD2 | CASSPLGVGEGETQYF | TGTGCCAGCAGCCCCCTCGGAGTAGGGGAGGGAGAGACCCAGTACTTC
TRBJ1-6 | TRBV5-1 | 14 | few | . | CASSPGRENSPLHF | TGCGCCAGCAGCCCGGGGAGGGAGAATTCACCCCTCCACTTT
TRBJ2-2 | TRBV4-1 | 15 | few | . | CASSQEPGFTGELFF | TGCGCCAGCAGCCAAGAGCCCGGTTTCACCGGGGAGCTGTTTTTT
TRBJ2-7 | TRBV18 | 14 | . | . | CASSRDRSDYEQYF | TGTGCCAGCTCACGAGACAGGTCCGATTACGAGCAGTACTTC
TRBJ2-1 | TRBV7-2 | 15 | . | TRBD2 | CASSFIAGGDNEQFF | TGTGCCAGCAGCTTTATAGCGGGAGGGGACAATGAGCAGTTCTTC
TRBJ2-7 | TRBV6-2/TRBV6-3 | 17 | few | TRBD2 | CASSYGTGTSGLYEQYF | TGTGCCAGCAGTTACGGGACCGGGACTAGCGGACTATACGAGCAGTACTTC
TRBJ2-2 | TRBV5-4 | 14 | . | TRBD2 | CASSSAGDNGELFF | TGTGCCAGCAGCTCAGCGGGAGATAACGGGGAGCTGTTTTTT
TRBJ1-1 | TRBV29-1 | 12 | . | . | CSVVGGNTEAFF | TGCAGCGTTGTGGGGGGTAACACTGAAGCTTTCTTT
TRBJ2-3 | TRBV5-1 | 17 | once | . | CASSLARGGRAADTQYF | TGCGCCAGCAGCTTGGCCAGGGGAGGGAGGGCGGCAGATACGCAGTATTTT
TRBJ1-6 | TRBV7-8 | 16 | . | . | CASSNTFSSYNSPLHF | TGTGCCAGCAGTAATACCTTTAGCTCCTATAATTCACCCCTCCACTTT
TRBJ1-3 | TRBV19 | 12 | . | . | CASRQTGNTIYF | TGTGCCAGTAGGCAGACAGGAAACACCATATATTTT
TRBJ2-1 | TRBV6-2/TRBV6-3 | 13 | . | . | CASSYGLNNEQFF | TGTGCCAGCAGTTACGGGCTGAACAATGAGCAGTTCTTC
TRBJ2-7 | TRBV5-4 | 13 | . | . | CASSPDSEYEQYF | TGTGCCAGCAGCCCTGATAGCGAATACGAGCAGTACTTC
TRBJ1-6 | TRBV7-9 | 16 | . | TRBD1 | CASSLNRGTLNSPLHF | TGTGCCAGCAGCTTAAACAGGGGAACCCTTAATTCACCCCTCCACTTT
TRBJ2-1 | TRBV9 | 20 | many | TRBD2 | CASSITPGTSGGSSYNEQFF | TGTGCCAGCAGCATTACTCCCGGGACTAGCGGGGGAAGCTCCTACAATGAGCAGTTCTTC
TRBJ2-7 | TRBV28 | 18 | . | TRBD1 | CASSLVLSHRGRGYEQYF | TGTGCCAGCAGTTTAGTCCTATCCCACAGGGGGAGAGGTTACGAGCAGTACTTC
TRBJ1-3 | TRBV5-8 | 14 | . | . | CASSSGTTGNTIYF | TGTGCCAGCAGCTCCGGGACAACAGGAAACACCATATATTTT
TRBJ2-5 | TRBV7-8 | 17 | . | TRBD2 | CASSRGLAGGYQETQYF | TGTGCCAGCAGCCGAGGACTAGCGGGAGGGTACCAAGAGACCCAGTACTTC
TRBJ1-2 | TRBV28 | 15 | . | TRBD1 | CASSFNRGGNYGYTF | TGTGCCAGCAGTTTCAACAGGGGGGGTAACTATGGCTACACCTTC
TRBJ2-1 | TRBV7-3 | 16 | . | TRBD1 | CASSFETGKTYNEQFF | TGTGCCAGCAGCTTTGAGACAGGGAAAACCTACAATGAGCAGTTCTTC
TRBJ1-1 | TRBV30 | 14 | few | TRBD1 | CAWSVGRGRTEAFF | TGTGCCTGGAGTGTGGGCAGGGGGCGGACTGAAGCTTTCTTT
TRBJ1-1 | TRBV12-3/TRBV12-4 | 13 | . | . | CASSLDRYTEAFF | TGTGCCAGCAGTTTAGACAGGTACACTGAAGCTTTCTTT
TRBJ1-1 | TRBV2 | 14 | . | . | CARDRGGLNTEAFF | TGTGCCAGAGATCGTGGCGGACTCAACACTGAAGCTTTCTTT
TRBJ1-4 | TRBV7-9 | 11 | few | . | CASEGNEKLFF | TGTGCCTCTGAGGGTAATGAAAAACTGTTTTTT
TRBJ1-5 | TRBV2 | 15 | . | . | CASSVGQLSNQPQHF | TGTGCCAGCAGTGTTGGACAGTTGAGCAATCAGCCCCAGCATTTT
TRBJ2-3 | TRBV28 | 17 | . | TRBD2 | CASSPTAGGPGTDTQYF | TGTGCCAGCAGTCCGACAGCGGGAGGGCCGGGCACAGATACGCAGTATTTT
TRBJ2-2 | TRBV19 | 15 | . | TRBD2 | CASRSGGRLAGELFF | TGTGCCAGTAGATCGGGAGGGCGGTTGGCCGGGGAGCTGTTTTTT
TRBJ2-1 | TRBV19 | 17 | . | TRBD2 | CASSIMTSGAIYNEQFF | TGTGCCAGTAGTATAATGACTAGCGGGGCGATATACAATGAGCAGTTCTTC
TRBJ1-1 | TRBV4-1 | 13 | . | . | CASSRRWAVEAFF | TGCGCCAGCAGCCGACGTTGGGCCGTAGAAGCTTTCTTT
TRBJ2-7 | TRBV5-1 | 13 | . | . | CASRKDSAYEQYF | TGCGCCAGCAGGAAGGACAGTGCCTACGAGCAGTACTTC
TRBJ2-1 | TRBV9 | 14 | . | . | CASSVTIGVNEQFF | TGTGCCAGCAGCGTTACGATAGGGGTGAATGAGCAGTTCTTC
TRBJ2-1 | TRBV6-2/TRBV6-3 | 12 | . | TRBD1 | CASSANRGPKFF | TGTGCCAGCAGTGCCAACAGGGGCCCTAAGTTCTTC
TRBJ2-2 | TRBV7-8 | 15 | . | . | CASSREEYYTGELFF | TGTGCCAGCAGCCGTGAGGAATACTACACCGGGGAGCTGTTTTTT
TRBJ1-2 | TRBV5-4 | 13 | . | TRBD1 | CASSLIGTVVTTF | TGTGCCAGCAGCTTAATAGGGACAGTGGTTACCACCTTC
TRBJ2-1 | TRBV9 | 16 | once | TRBD2 | CASSVDLASGKNEQFF | TGTGCCAGCAGCGTAGATTTGGCTAGCGGGAAGAATGAGCAGTTCTTC
TRBJ2-7 | TRBV6-6 | 15 | once | TRBD1 | CASSYSITGGHEQYF | TGTGCCAGCAGTTACTCGATAACAGGGGGCCACGAGCAGTACTTC
TRBJ2-1 | TRBV6-4 | 14 | . | TRBD1 | CASSQGTDYNEQFF | TGTGCCAGCAGTCAAGGGACAGATTACAATGAGCAGTTCTTC
TRBJ2-2 | TRBV24-1 | 15 | once | . | CATSGPGQNTGELFF | TGTGCCACCAGTGGGCCGGGACAAAACACCGGGGAGCTGTTTTTT
TRBJ1-5 | TRBV20-1 | 13 | . | . | CSASHGSDQPQHF | TGCAGTGCTAGTCATGGTAGCGATCAGCCCCAGCATTTT
TRBJ1-5 | TRBV14 | 12 | . | . | CASSAPVGPQHF | TGTGCCAGCAGCGCACCCGTCGGGCCCCAGCATTTT
TRBJ2-3 | TRBV29-1 | 16 | once | TRBD2 | CSVEGASGTSTDTQYF | TGCAGCGTTGAAGGGGCTAGCGGGACTAGCACAGATACGCAGTATTTT
TRBJ2-3 | TRBV29-1 | 16 | . | TRBD2 | CSVEGLAGGGTDTQYF | TGCAGCGTTGAGGGACTAGCGGGAGGTGGGACAGATACGCAGTATTTT
TRBJ2-1 | TRBV4-3 | 16 | . | . | CASSQGAGFSNNEQFF | TGCGCCAGCAGCCAAGGGGCGGGATTCTCAAACAATGAGCAGTTCTTC
TRBJ2-3 | TRBV24-1 | 13 | . | . | CATGVTGTDTQYF | TGTGCCACCGGGGTGACAGGCACAGATACGCAGTATTTT
TRBJ2-1 | TRBV4-1 | 15 | few | TRBD2 | CASRLLAGDGDEQFF | TGCGCCAGCAGGCTCCTAGCGGGAGATGGGGATGAGCAGTTCTTC
TRBJ1-2 | TRBV28 | 14 | . | TRBD1 | CASSRSGTGYGYTF | TGTGCCAGCAGCCGGTCAGGGACAGGCTATGGCTACACCTTC
TRBJ2-7 | TRBV20-1 | 11 | . | . | CSAKEFYEQYF | TGCAGTGCCAAGGAGTTCTACGAGCAGTACTTC
TRBJ1-6 | TRBV13 | 16 | . | TRBD1 | CASSDTTGESYSPLHF | TGTGCCAGCAGCGATACGACAGGGGAATCCTATTCACCCCTCCACTTT
TRBJ1-3 | TRBV10-3 | 14 | . | . | CAIGGDPSGNTIYF | TGTGCCATAGGAGGGGATCCCTCTGGAAACACCATATATTTT
TRBJ1-1 | TRBV12-3/TRBV12-4 | 12 | . | . | CASRTGYTEAFF | TGTGCCAGCAGGACAGGATACACTGAAGCTTTCTTT
TRBJ2-1 | TRBV24-1 | 16 | once | TRBD1 | CATSDSDRGAYNEQFF | TGTGCCACCAGTGATTCAGACAGGGGGGCCTACAATGAGCAGTTCTTC
TRBJ2-3 | TRBV29-1 | 14 | . | TRBD2 | CSVFRTRVTDTQYF | TGCAGCGTTTTCCGGACTAGAGTCACAGATACGCAGTATTTT
TRBJ1-2 | TRBV12-3/TRBV12-4 | 13 | . | TRBD1 | CASSRTGGEGYTF | TGTGCCAGCAGTCGGACAGGGGGGGAGGGCTACACCTTC
TRBJ2-2 | TRBV5-1 | 15 | . | . | CASSLISRDTGELFF | TGCGCCAGCAGCTTGATAAGCAGGGACACCGGGGAGCTGTTTTTT
TRBJ1-3 | TRBV7-2 | 16 | . | . | CASSLGAVPSGNTIYF | TGTGCCAGCAGCTTAGGGGCAGTGCCCTCTGGAAACACCATATATTTT
TRBJ2-7 | TRBV10-2 | 18 | once | TRBD2 | CASSESTGTSGISYEQYF | TGCGCCAGCAGTGAATCCACCGGGACTAGCGGGATCTCCTACGAGCAGTACTTC